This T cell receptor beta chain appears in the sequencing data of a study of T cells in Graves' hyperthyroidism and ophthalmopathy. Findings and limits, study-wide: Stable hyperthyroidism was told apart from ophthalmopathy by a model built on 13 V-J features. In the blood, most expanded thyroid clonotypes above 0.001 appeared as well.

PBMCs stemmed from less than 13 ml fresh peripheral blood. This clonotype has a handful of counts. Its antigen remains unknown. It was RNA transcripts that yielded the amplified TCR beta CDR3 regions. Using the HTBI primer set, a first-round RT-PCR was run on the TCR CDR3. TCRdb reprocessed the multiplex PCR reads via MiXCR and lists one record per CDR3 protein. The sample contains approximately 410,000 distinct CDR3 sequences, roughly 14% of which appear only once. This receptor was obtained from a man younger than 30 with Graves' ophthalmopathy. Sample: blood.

CDR3 protein: CASRQTGRYEQYF. For the CDR3, the DNA is TGTGCCAGCAGACAGACAGGTCGCTACGAGCAGTACTTC. The chain combines TRBV5-6 with TRBJ2-7, with D perhaps matching TRBD1 (6 bases). The CDR3 covers 13 residues. Germline values: CDR1 SGHDT, CDR2 YYEEEE. With 5 bases removed from V and 3 bases from J, the gap between germline ends came to 12 bases. Drawing the rest from reference TRBV5-6 and TRBJ2-7, the complete variable domain is DAGVTQSPTHLIKTRGQQVTLRCSPKSGHDTVSWYQQALGQGPQFIFQYYEEEERQRGNFPDRFSGHQFPNYSSELNVNALLLGDSALYLCASRQTGRYEQYFGPGTRLTVT.